These 21 T cell receptor beta chains were all obtained from the same sample, sequenced in a study of cytomegalovirus exposure and HLA in healthy donors. Data came from immunoSEQ multiplex PCR; TCRdb stores just in-frame clones and leaves some out. Of 240,000 or so clones listed, about 86% are singletons. Source material: PBMCs. These receptors were taken from a woman aged 25 to 39 in good health and CMV-seropositive.

This chain connects TRBV2 to TRBJ1-3, with unresolved D. CDR3 size: 15 residues. The V end was cut by 7 bases, the J end by 0 bases, with 13 bases between. Germline CDR1 and CDR2: SNHLY and FYNNEI. This CDR3 is CASTTPGYSGNTIYF. The CDR3 DNA follows: TGTGCCAGCACCACCCCGGGATACTCTGGAAACACCATATATTTT.

The chain joins TRBV5-6 to TRBJ1-4; weak D call: TRBD1 (6 bases). V gave up 1 base and J gave up 7 bases, with 14 bases separating them. This CDR3 is built from 15 residues. The V gene's germline CDR1 is SGHDT and CDR2 YYEEEE. The chain's CDR3 is CASSLWGGGVEKLFF. CDR3 in DNA: TGTGCCAGCAGCTTGTGGGGGGGCGGCGTTGAAAAACTGTTTTTT.

The chain combines TRBV29-1 with TRBJ1-2; 12 bases agree with TRBD1. The germline V gene has CDR1 SQVTM and CDR2 ANQGSEA. The CDR3 has 14 residues. V lost 7 bases to trimming and J lost 7 bases; unmatched junction nucleotides: 10. The CDR3 sequence: CSARSGQGAGGYTF. CDR3 DNA: TGCAGCGCGAGGTCGGGACAGGGGGCGGGTGGCTACACCTTC.

V and J are TRBV6-5 and TRBJ1-1, with a possible D match to TRBD1 (6 bases). The V and J ends lost 2 bases and 1 base respectively, with 8 bases between them. Germline V gene sequence: CDR1 MNHEY, CDR2 SVGAGI. There are 14 residues in the CDR3. In DNA form, the CDR3 reads TGTGCCAGCAGTTACCTACAGGGGAACACTGAAGCTTTCTTT. It yields the protein CASSYLQGNTEAFF.

The rearrangement joins TRBV7-8 to TRBJ2-7; 9 nucleotides line up with TRBD2. The CDR3 has 15 residues. Per germline, CDR1 SGHVS and CDR2 FQNEAQ. V lost 4 bases, J lost 7 bases, and 11 bases stayed unmatched. In DNA form, the CDR3 reads TGTGCCAGCAGCTCTAGCGGGATGGGAGTACAGGAGCAGTACTTC. It is translated as CASSSSGMGVQEQYF.

For the CDR3, the DNA is TGCGCCAGCAGCTTTGTCATTGGGGCCCTGAACACTGAAGCTTTCTTT. The encoded protein is CASSFVIGALNTEAFF. The chain joins TRBV5-1 to TRBJ1-1; maybe TRBD1 (5 bases). The CDR3 has 16 amino acids. Looked up from germline, CDR1 is SGHRS and CDR2 is YFSETQ. V lost 2 bases and J lost 0, with 14 bases in between.

In DNA, the CDR3 is TGTGCCAGTAGTATAGGAACAGGGACCCCCGTCGATGAGCAGTTCTTC. Protein: CASSIGTGTPVDEQFF. The V and J genes are TRBV19 and TRBJ2-1; perhaps TRBD1 as D (6 bases). The CDR3 is 16 amino acids. Germline V lookup: CDR1 LNHDA, CDR2 SQIVND (reference sequence). Trimming shortened V by 1 base and J by 8 bases, and 18 bases separated the two germline ends.

The chain joins TRBV9 to TRBJ2-1, with a possible D match to TRBD2 (7 bases). Germline CDR1 and CDR2: SGDLS and YYNGEE. Trimming left V 3 bases short and J 0 bases short, with 16 bases between. This CDR3 is built from 17 residues. The DNA of the CDR3 is TGTGCCAGCAGCGCTGATGGGGGGGCCCTCTCCTACAATGAGCAGTTCTTC. Protein product: CASSADGGALSYNEQFF.

This clone was seen just once. The chain has TRBV7-2 and TRBJ1-3, with D hard to call. V shed 1 base and J shed 0 bases, with 7 bases lying between them. CDR3 length equals 15 residues. Germline assignment: CDR1 SGHTA and CDR2 FQGNSA. CDR3 sequence reads: CASSLGTASGNTIYF. The CDR3 nucleotides are TGTGCCAGCAGCTTAGGAACAGCCTCTGGAAACACCATATATTTT.

The chain combines TRBV9 with TRBJ1-5; TRBD1 agrees at 9 bases. The CDR3 extends over 19 amino acids. J was trimmed by 1 base and V by 0 bases; bases with no gene match: 11. Germline V gives CDR1 SGDLS, CDR2 YYNGEE. The CDR3 coding sequence is TGTGCCAGCAGCGTAGATCTACTGGGACAGGGTTTCAGCAATCAGCCCCAGCATTTT. Translating it yields CASSVDLLGQGFSNQPQHF.

The V and J genes are TRBV6-6 and TRBJ1-2; TRBD1 matches 10 bases. Per the germline V gene, CDR1 is MNHNY and CDR2 is SVGAGI (reference sequence). V shed 7 bases, J shed 6 bases, and the junction held 5 bases outside the gene matches. The CDR3 spans 13 residues. Here the CDR3 reads CASIQGQGDGYTF. In DNA form, the CDR3 reads TGTGCCAGCATCCAAGGACAGGGGGATGGCTACACCTTC.

This clone was observed a few times. The CDR3 DNA reads as TGCGCCAGCAGCCAACCGGGACAGGGTACCGAAGGGGCTTTCTTT. This gives the protein CASSQPGQGTEGAFF. This rearrangement joins TRBV4-1 to TRBJ1-1; 9 bases match TRBD1. CDR1 MGHRA and CDR2 YSYEKL come from the germline V gene. The V gene end was trimmed by 2 bases and the J gene end by 11 bases; junction bases not matched to a gene: 12. The CDR3 is made up of 15 amino acids.

The chain combines TRBV6-1 with TRBJ2-7; D may be TRBD1 (6 bases). CDR3 size: 12 residues. V lost 6 bases to trimming and J lost 7 bases, with 13 bases between them. Per the germline V gene, CDR1 is MNHNS and CDR2 is SASEGT. The CDR3 sequence: CASSVTGREQYF. The CDR3 coding sequence is TGTGCCAGCAGCGTGACAGGACGGGAGCAGTACTTC.

V is TRBV9 and J is TRBJ1-2; tentatively, D is TRBD1 (6 bases). The CDR3 extends over 13 amino acids. The germline V gene encodes CDR1 SGDLS and CDR2 YYNGEE. Trimming took 3 bases from V and 2 from J, leaving 8 bases between them. CDR3 loop: CASSATGNYGYTF. Here the CDR3 DNA reads TGTGCCAGCAGCGCGACAGGAAACTATGGCTACACCTTC. The full variable domain, with the rest looked up from reference TRBV9 and TRBJ1-2, is DSGVTQTPKHLITATGQRVTLRCSPRSGDLSVYWYQQSLDQGLQFLIQYYNGEERAKGNILERFSAQQFPDLHSELNLSSLELGDSALYFCASSATGNYGYTFGSGTRLTVV.

This chain joins TRBV5-5 and TRBJ2-7; possibly TRBD2 for D (6 bases). The CDR3 consists of 14 residues. V lost 10 bases, J lost 2 bases, and 19 bases lay in between. Germline CDR1 and CDR2: SGHKS and YYEKEE (reference sequence). Written as DNA, the CDR3 is TGTGCCGGGAGACCGGGACTGTTTGCCTACGAGCAGTACTTC. The encoded protein is CAGRPGLFAYEQYF.

This clone was observed a handful of times. The chain carries TRBV2 and TRBJ1-5; D might be TRBD1 (6 bases). Trimming shortened V by 10 bases and J by 0 bases, and 16 bases separated the two germline ends. Germline lookup yields CDR1 SNHLY and CDR2 FYNNEI. The CDR3 sequence is 15 residues long. DNA for the CDR3: TGTGCCACTACAGGGAACGACCATAGCAATCAGCCCCAGCATTTT. It yields the protein CATTGNDHSNQPQHF.

The chain combines TRBV7-6 with TRBJ2-2; weak D call: TRBD2 (6 bases). The germline V gene has CDR1 SGHVS and CDR2 FNYEAQ. The CDR3 covers 15 residues. V lost 1 base and J 5 bases, leaving 11 bases between the germline ends. For the CDR3, the DNA is TGTGCCAGCAGCTTAGTTGGGGCGGGAACCGGGGAGCTGTTTTTT. Amino acid sequence: CASSLVGAGTGELFF.

This clone was observed once. The J gene is TRBJ1-4, the V gene TRBV27; 9 bases align to TRBD1. There are 15 residues in the CDR3. The germline V gene has CDR1 MNHEY and CDR2 SMNVEV (reference sequence). J gave up 13 bases and V 5 bases, and 14 bases lay outside the gene matches. CDR3 DNA: TGTGCCAGCAGTCCCGACAGGGGGGGGATTCTTAGACTGTTTTTT. This sequence encodes CASSPDRGGILRLFF.

The chain employs TRBV6-6 and TRBJ2-7; 10 bases are a match to TRBD2. CDR1 MNHNY and CDR2 SVGAGI come from the germline V gene (reference sequence). The CDR3 covers 15 residues. V gave up 4 bases and J gave up 3 bases; unmatched junction bases: 6. CDR3 amino acids: CASSSGLAEFYEQYF. Here the CDR3 DNA reads TGTGCCAGCAGTTCCGGACTAGCGGAATTCTACGAGCAGTACTTC.

The J gene is TRBJ2-4, the V gene TRBV19; D perhaps matches TRBD2 (6 bases). Trimming took 5 bases from V and 0 from J, leaving 11 bases between them. This CDR3 is 15 amino acids long. Germline V gene lookup returns CDR1 LNHDA and CDR2 SQIVND (reference sequence). This chain's CDR3 is CASSAPGLAKNIQYF. DNA for the CDR3: TGTGCCAGTAGTGCACCGGGACTAGCCAAAAACATTCAGTACTTC.

This sequence joins TRBV4-1 and TRBJ2-2; 11 bases are shared with TRBD2. V lost 1 base and J lost 4; bases outside the gene matches: 5. The CDR3 spans 17 residues. The germline CDR1 and CDR2 sequences are MGHRA and YSYEKL. CDR3 loop: CASSQGLAGIFTGELFF. Here the CDR3 DNA reads TGCGCCAGCAGCCAAGGACTAGCGGGAATTTTCACCGGGGAGCTGTTTTTT.